This TCR beta chain was sequenced in a study of blood T cell repertoires in COVID-19. Study context: Researchers got acute and convalescent COVID-19 samples from the United States, Italy and Spain.

Participant ages covered roughly 18 to 89 years across about 22 US areas. Cohort 3 recovered donors had two negative PCRs, clearance, or symptom resolution. Sequencing was performed with immunoSEQ multiplex PCR; in TCRdb, only in-frame clones are kept and a portion is missing. The table has 310,000 or so clones, 70% to 90% seen once; the top ten hold approximately 5.4%. This CDR3 spans 15 amino acids. Losses at the gene ends were 3 bases for V and 2 bases for J; bases not matched to a gene: 7. Germline CDR1 reads GTSNPN; CDR2 reads SVGIG (reference sequence). Material: PBMCs or T cells enriched from blood (not recorded which). The TCR comes from a woman in her twenties or thirties who had recovered from COVID-19. J is TRBJ1-3 and V is TRBV30; 7 bases line up with TRBD1. CDR3 protein: CAWSKKGAAGNTIYF. The CDR3 DNA reads as TGTGCCTGGAGCAAGAAGGGGGCGGCTGGAAACACCATATATTTT.